The 16 T cell receptor beta chains below were found in one sample sequenced in a study of T cells in tuberculosis. Libraries were prepared by immunoSEQ multiplex PCR; TCRdb keeps only in-frame clonotypes and omits some of them. The table shows tens of thousands of clones, with approximately 90% occurring only once. The material sequenced was PBMCs. Receptors were obtained from a donor aged 10-35 years with latent tuberculosis or without tuberculosis infection.

The V gene is TRBV7-9, the J gene TRBJ1-1; D ambiguous. The CDR3 totals 17 residues. Trimming took off 2 bases at V and 5 bases at J, with 21 bases between the two ends. The V gene's germline CDR1 is SEHNR and CDR2 FQNEAQ (reference sequence). Here the CDR3 reads CASSLKVLQHRGTEAFF. CDR3 in DNA: TGTGCCAGCAGCTTAAAGGTCCTTCAACACCGGGGTACTGAAGCTTTCTTT.

This rearrangement joins TRBV18 to TRBJ2-7; TRBD2 matches at 7 bases. The J segment lost 6 bases and the V segment lost 1 base, leaving 6 bases of the junction unmatched. CDR3 size: 14 residues. CDR1 and CDR2 (germline): KGHSH, LQKENI. For the CDR3, the DNA is TGTGCCAGCTCACCACTTGCGGGAGAGGTCGAGCAGTACTTC. As protein: CASSPLAGEVEQYF.

The chain recombines TRBV7-8 with TRBJ1-5, with TRBD1 identical over 8 bases. CDR3 length: 18 residues. Germline loops: CDR1 SGHVS, CDR2 FQNEAQ. V trimming: 5 bases; J trimming: 1 base; junction bases outside the gene matches: 13. CDR3 nucleotides: TGTGCCAGCAGCGAGGGGACAGGTCTTCTAAGGAGCAATCAGCCCCAGCATTTT. This gives the protein CASSEGTGLLRSNQPQHF.

J is TRBJ2-1 and V is TRBV7-3; D unresolved. With 2 bases removed from V and 0 bases from J, the gap between germline ends came to 8 bases. The CDR3 runs 15 residues. CDR1 is SGHTA, CDR2 FQGTGA, per germline. CDR3 sequence (DNA): TGTGCCAGCAGCTTATTCCCCAGCTCCTACAATGAGCAGTTCTTC. Translation: CASSLFPSSYNEQFF.

In this sample, this clone turned up a few times. The chain links TRBV4-3 to TRBJ2-7; the D gene is possibly TRBD2 (6 bases). V was pared by 0 bases and J by 3 bases, with 9 bases between. This CDR3 comprises 14 residues. From germline, CDR1 is LGHNA and CDR2 YSLEER. The DNA for the CDR3 is TGCGCCAGCAGCCAAGATACTAGCTTCTACGAGCAGTACTTC. Its protein product is CASSQDTSFYEQYF.

This chain links TRBV7-2 with TRBJ1-2; no clear D. The CDR3 length is 14 residues. Germline lookup yields CDR1 SGHTA and CDR2 FQGNSA. V lost 1 base and J 4 bases, leaving 10 bases between the germline ends. CDR3 in DNA: TGTGCCAGCAGCTTAGTAGAGGCTTCCTATGGCTACACCTTC. This gives the protein CASSLVEASYGYTF.

The chain is built from TRBV18 and TRBJ2-3; 14 bases align to TRBD2. Germline CDR1 KGHSH, CDR2 LQKENI. Trimming cost V 3 bases and J 4 bases; bases outside gene matches: 0. The CDR3 runs 15 residues. The CDR3 region has the DNA TGTGCCAGCTCACCGACTAGCGGGGGGGCAGATACGCAGTATTTT. Translated: CASSPTSGGADTQYF.

This clone was recorded only once. The chain links TRBV5-5 to TRBJ1-2; 11 bases map to TRBD1. The trim removed 2 bases at V and 8 bases at J, leaving 11 bases unmatched. The CDR3 is 16 residues long. The germline V gene has CDR1 SGHKS and CDR2 YYEKEE (reference sequence). DNA for the CDR3: TGTGCCAGCAGCTTTGCGCTACCGGGACAGGGGGGCGGCTACACCTTC. Translating it yields CASSFALPGQGGGYTF. The full variable domain, rest sourced from reference TRBV5-5 and TRBJ1-2, is DAGVTQSPTHLIKTRGQQVTLRCSPISGHKSVSWYQQVLGQGPQFIFQYYEKEERGRGNFPDRFSARQFPNYSSELNVNALLLGDSALYLCASSFALPGQGGGYTFGSGTRLTVV.

The chain is built from TRBV9 and TRBJ2-1; TRBD2 agrees at 11 bases. This CDR3 region has 17 residues. Germline V gene sequence: CDR1 SGDLS, CDR2 YYNGEE. Unmatched junction bases numbered 12, after V lost 3 bases and J lost 7 bases. CDR3: CASSELTTSGRGNEQFF. The CDR3, as DNA: TGTGCCAGCAGCGAGCTTACAACTAGCGGGAGAGGAAATGAGCAGTTCTTC.

This clone occurred once. The rearrangement joins TRBV19 to TRBJ2-1, with D possibly matching TRBD1 (6 bases). V dropped 5 bases and J dropped 10 bases, with 21 bases sitting between them. The CDR3 extends over 15 amino acids. Germline-derived CDR1 and CDR2 are LNHDA and SQIVND (reference sequence). The CDR3 coding sequence is TGTGCCAGTAGTCTTGGGGGCCTGCAGGTTCGGGAGCAGTTCTTC. This codes for CASSLGGLQVREQFF. Full variable domain (outside the CDR3, taken from reference TRBV19 and TRBJ2-1): DGGITQSPKYLFRKEGQNVTLSCEQNLNHDAMYWYRQDPGQGLRLIYYSQIVNDFQKGDIAEGYSVSREKKESFPLTVTSAQKNPTAFYLCASSLGGLQVREQFFGPGTRLTVL.

The V gene is TRBV6-6, the J gene TRBJ2-5, with a tentative D call TRBD1 (7 bases). Germline lookup yields CDR1 MNHNY and CDR2 SVGAGI (reference sequence). The CDR3 runs to 15 residues. Trimming pared 2 bases from V and 1 base from J, leaving 11 bases between. CDR3 DNA sequence: TGTGCCAGCAGTTACCAGGGGGGACTCCAAGAGACCCAGTACTTC. It encodes CASSYQGGLQETQYF.

This chain connects TRBV14 to TRBJ1-2; D gene unclear. Germline V lookup: CDR1 SGHDN, CDR2 FVKESK. The ends were cut back, 1 base at V and 4 bases at J, with 16 bases in the middle. The CDR3 has 16 residues. CDR3: CASSQVGATFLYGYTF. The CDR3 DNA sequence: TGTGCCAGCAGCCAAGTTGGAGCTACATTCCTCTATGGCTACACCTTC.

The V gene is TRBV2, the J gene TRBJ2-6; tentatively, D is TRBD2 (6 bases). CDR1 is SNHLY and CDR2 is FYNNEI in the germline V gene. This CDR3 contains 14 residues. The V and J ends lost 11 bases and 0 bases respectively, with 11 bases between them. CDR3 protein: CAGGLGSGANVLTF. The CDR3, as DNA: TGTGCCGGGGGGTTAGGCTCTGGGGCCAACGTCCTGACTTTC.

The gene calls are TRBV5-1 and TRBJ1-1; maybe TRBD1 (5 bases). Trimming removed 2 bases at V and 5 bases at J, with 7 bases between. The CDR3 runs 12 residues. In germline, CDR1 is SGHRS, CDR2 YFSETQ. Here the CDR3 reads CASSFKGTEAFF. The CDR3 DNA reads TGCGCCAGCAGCTTTAAGGGGACTGAAGCTTTCTTT. The full variable domain, with the rest looked up from reference TRBV5-1 and TRBJ1-1, is KAGVTQTPRYLIKTRGQQVTLSCSPISGHRSVSWYQQTPGQGLQFLFEYFSETQRNKGNFPGRFSGRQFSNSRSEMNVSTLELGDSALYLCASSFKGTEAFFGQGTRLTVV.

The chain employs TRBV6-1 and TRBJ1-1; no clear D. CDR1 and CDR2 (germline): MNHNS, SASEGT. The CDR3 sequence is 18 residues long. The V end was cut by 4 bases, the J end by 5 bases, with 26 bases between. CDR3 sequence: CASSGGLRIPGGRTEAFF. The CDR3 DNA reads as TGTGCCAGCAGTGGAGGGCTCAGGATCCCTGGAGGAAGGACTGAAGCTTTCTTT.

The chain combines TRBV11-2 with TRBJ2-3; TRBD2 aligns across 9 bases. V shed 5 bases, J shed 2 bases, and the junction held 14 bases outside the gene matches. The CDR3 consists of 18 residues. Germline lookup yields CDR1 SGHAT and CDR2 FQNNGV. CDR3 region: CASSLGLAGEFFTDTQYF. For the CDR3, the DNA is TGTGCCAGCAGCCTAGGGTTAGCGGGAGAGTTCTTCACAGATACGCAGTATTTT.